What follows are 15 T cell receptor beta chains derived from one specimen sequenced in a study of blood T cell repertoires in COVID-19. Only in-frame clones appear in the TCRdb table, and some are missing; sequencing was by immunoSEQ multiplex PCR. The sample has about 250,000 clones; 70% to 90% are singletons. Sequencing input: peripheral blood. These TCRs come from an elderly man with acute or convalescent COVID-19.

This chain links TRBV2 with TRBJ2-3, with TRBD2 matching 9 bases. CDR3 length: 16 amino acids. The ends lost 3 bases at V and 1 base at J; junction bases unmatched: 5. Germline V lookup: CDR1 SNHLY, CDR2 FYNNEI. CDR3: CASSDRWTSGTDTQYF. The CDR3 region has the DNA TGTGCCAGCAGTGATCGATGGACTAGCGGCACAGATACGCAGTATTTT.

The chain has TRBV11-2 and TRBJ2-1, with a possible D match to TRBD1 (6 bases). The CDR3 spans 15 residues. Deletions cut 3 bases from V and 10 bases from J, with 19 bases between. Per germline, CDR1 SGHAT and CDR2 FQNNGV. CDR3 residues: CASSLLQGPQTEQFF. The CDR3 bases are TGTGCCAGCAGCTTGTTACAGGGCCCCCAAACGGAGCAGTTCTTC. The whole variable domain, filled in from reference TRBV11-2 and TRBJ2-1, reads EAGVAQSPRYKIIEKRQSVAFWCNPISGHATLYWYQQILGQGPKLLIQFQNNGVVDDSQLPKDRFSAERLKGVDSTLKIQPAKLEDSAVYLCASSLLQGPQTEQFFGPGTRLTVL.

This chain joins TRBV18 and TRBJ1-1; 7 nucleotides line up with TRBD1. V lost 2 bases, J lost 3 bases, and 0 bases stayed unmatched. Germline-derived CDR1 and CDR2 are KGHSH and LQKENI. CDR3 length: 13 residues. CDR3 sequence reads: CASSPDRDTEAFF. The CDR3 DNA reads TGTGCCAGCTCACCAGACAGGGACACTGAAGCTTTCTTT.

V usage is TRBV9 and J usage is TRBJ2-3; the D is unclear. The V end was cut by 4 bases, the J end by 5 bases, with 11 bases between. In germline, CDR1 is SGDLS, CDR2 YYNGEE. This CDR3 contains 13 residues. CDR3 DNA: TGTGCCAGCAGCCCGTATCGAGGAGATACGCAGTATTTT. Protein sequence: CASSPYRGDTQYF.

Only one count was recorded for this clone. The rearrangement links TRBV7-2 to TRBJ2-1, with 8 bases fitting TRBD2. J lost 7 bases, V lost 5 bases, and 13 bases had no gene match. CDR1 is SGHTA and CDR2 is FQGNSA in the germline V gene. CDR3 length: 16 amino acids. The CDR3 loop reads CASSPRWASGRNEQFF. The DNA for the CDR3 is TGTGCCAGCAGCCCCCGTTGGGCTAGCGGGCGGAATGAGCAGTTCTTC.

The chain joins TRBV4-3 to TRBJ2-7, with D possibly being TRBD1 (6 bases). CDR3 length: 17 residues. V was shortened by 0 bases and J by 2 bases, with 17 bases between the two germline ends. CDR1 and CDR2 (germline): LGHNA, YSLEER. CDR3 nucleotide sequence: TGCGCCAGCAGCCAAGATTTATCGGCAGGGGCGGCCTACGAGCAGTACTTC. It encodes CASSQDLSAGAAYEQYF.

The chain's CDR3 is CASSIALTNPSGAFF. The CDR3 DNA reads as TGTGCCAGTAGTATAGCCCTGACAAACCCGAGTGGGGCTTTCTTT. V gene TRBV19 combines with J gene TRBJ1-1; D is undetermined. Germline V CDR1 and CDR2: LNHDA, SQIVND (reference sequence). The CDR3 is 15 residues long. V was clipped by 1 base and J by 11 bases, with 20 bases between them.

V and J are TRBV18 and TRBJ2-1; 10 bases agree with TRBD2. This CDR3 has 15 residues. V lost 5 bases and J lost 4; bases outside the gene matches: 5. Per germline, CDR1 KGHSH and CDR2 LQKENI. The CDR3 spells CASSDLAGVYNEQFF. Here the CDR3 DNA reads TGTGCCAGCTCAGATCTAGCGGGAGTTTACAATGAGCAGTTCTTC.

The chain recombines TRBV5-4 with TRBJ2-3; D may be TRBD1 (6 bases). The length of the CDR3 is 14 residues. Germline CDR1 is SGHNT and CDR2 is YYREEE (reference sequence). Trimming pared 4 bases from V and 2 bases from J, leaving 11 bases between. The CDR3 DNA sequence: TGTGCCAGCAGCCTCCGGACAGACACAGATACGCAGTATTTT. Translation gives CASSLRTDTDTQYF.

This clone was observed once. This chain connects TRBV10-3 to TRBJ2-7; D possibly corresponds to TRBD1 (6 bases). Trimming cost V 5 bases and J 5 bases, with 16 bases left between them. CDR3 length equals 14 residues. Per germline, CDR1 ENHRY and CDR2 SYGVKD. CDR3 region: CAISQQGSADEQYF. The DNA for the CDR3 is TGTGCCATCAGTCAACAGGGCTCGGCGGACGAGCAGTACTTC.

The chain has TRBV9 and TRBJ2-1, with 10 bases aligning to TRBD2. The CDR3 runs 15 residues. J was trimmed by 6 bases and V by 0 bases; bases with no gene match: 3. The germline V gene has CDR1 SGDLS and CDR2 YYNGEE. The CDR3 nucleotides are TGTGCCAGCAGCGTAGCTGGGACTAGCGTCAATGAGCAGTTCTTC. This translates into CASSVAGTSVNEQFF.

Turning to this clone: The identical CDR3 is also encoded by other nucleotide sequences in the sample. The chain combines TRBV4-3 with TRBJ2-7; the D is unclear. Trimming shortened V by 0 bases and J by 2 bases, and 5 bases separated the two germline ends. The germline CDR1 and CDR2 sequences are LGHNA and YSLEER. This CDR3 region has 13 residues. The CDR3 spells CASSQDRAYEQYF. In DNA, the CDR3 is TGCGCCAGCAGCCAAGATCGGGCCTACGAGCAGTACTTC.

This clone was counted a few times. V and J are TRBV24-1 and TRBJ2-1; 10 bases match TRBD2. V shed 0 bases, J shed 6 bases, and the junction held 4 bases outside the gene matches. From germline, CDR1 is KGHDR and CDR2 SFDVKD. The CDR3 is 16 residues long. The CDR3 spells CATSDLGSSGSNEQFF. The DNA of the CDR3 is TGTGCCACCAGTGATTTGGGGTCTAGCGGGAGCAATGAGCAGTTCTTC.

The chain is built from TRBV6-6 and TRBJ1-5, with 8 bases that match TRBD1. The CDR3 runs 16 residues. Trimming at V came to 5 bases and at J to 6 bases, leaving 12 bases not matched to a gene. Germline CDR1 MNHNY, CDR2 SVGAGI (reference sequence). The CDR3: CASSRGQGRGIQPQHF. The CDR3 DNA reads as TGTGCCAGCAGTCGAGGACAGGGTCGGGGCATTCAGCCCCAGCATTTT.

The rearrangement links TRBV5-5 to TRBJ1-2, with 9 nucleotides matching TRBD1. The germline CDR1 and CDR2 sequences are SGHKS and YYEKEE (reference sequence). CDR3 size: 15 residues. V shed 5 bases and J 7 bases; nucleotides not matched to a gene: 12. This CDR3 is CASRPEDRGFVGYTF. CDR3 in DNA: TGTGCCAGCAGGCCCGAGGACAGGGGATTTGTTGGCTACACCTTC.